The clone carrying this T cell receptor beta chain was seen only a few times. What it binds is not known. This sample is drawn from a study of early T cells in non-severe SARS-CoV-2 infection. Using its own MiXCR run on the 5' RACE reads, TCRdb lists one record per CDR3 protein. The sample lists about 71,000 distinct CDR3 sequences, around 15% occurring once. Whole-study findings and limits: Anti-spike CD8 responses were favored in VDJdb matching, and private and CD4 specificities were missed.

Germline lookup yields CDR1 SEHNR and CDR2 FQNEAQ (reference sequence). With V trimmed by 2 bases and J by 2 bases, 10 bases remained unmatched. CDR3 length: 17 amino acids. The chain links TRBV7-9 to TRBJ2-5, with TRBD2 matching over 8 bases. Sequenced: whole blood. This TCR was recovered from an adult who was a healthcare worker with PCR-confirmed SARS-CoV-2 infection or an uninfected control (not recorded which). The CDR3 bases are TGTGCCAGCAGCTTACCCCAGGTTAGCGGGGTTCAAGAGACCCAGTACTTC. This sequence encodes CASSLPQVSGVQETQYF.